This paragraph covers one T cell receptor beta chain sequence. The antigen it binds to is not known. Base qualities are missing; no much larger clone stands one base away. Genomic DNA was isolated from the sorted cells so that the TCRbeta CDR3 region could be sequenced. TCRbeta CDR3 regions were sequenced using the immunoSEQ Assay. The table comes from immuneACCESS by way of TCRdb, which keeps in-frame sequences with V and J called. Part of the clones is missing from these tables; in studies checked, under half for an unresolved V gene and the rest for unknown reasons. This sample holds roughly 74,000 clones; 94% were observed only once. Jointly, the top ten make up around 21% of the sample. This sample is part of a study of OX40 agonist ivuxolimab in advanced cancers. General notes on the study: Ivuxolimab was a fully human IgG2 agonistic monoclonal antibody targeting the costimulatory receptor OX40 (CD134). Intravenous ivuxolimab was administered to patients every 2 weeks at six dose levels: 0.01, 0.1, 0.3, 1.5, 3 and 10 mg/kg. Of the roughly 51 dose-escalation patients, hepatocellular carcinoma was present in about 20, melanoma in roughly 15, renal cell carcinoma in 9 and head and neck cancer in 9. The dose-escalation cohort was 82.7% male with a mean age of roughly 60 years, ranging from 23 to 79. Patients were allowed to have had prior anti-PD-1, anti-PD-L1 or anti-CTLA-4 therapy, and roughly 40% of the dose-escalation patients had previously received checkpoint inhibitors. Three dose-escalation patients achieved partial responses, one with hepatocellular carcinoma and two with cutaneous melanoma. Peripheral TCRbeta sequencing aimed to test whether ivuxolimab altered TCR sequence diversity and caused clonal T-cell expansion. The monotherapy dose-escalation portion (N of about 57 patients) of the phase I ivuxolimab trial is reported in the paper. The study at large found these results: In partial responders in the 0.1-3.0 mg/kg groups, normalized peripheral clonal expansion was found to be among the lowest, especially among CD8+ T cells. After ivuxolimab, expanded clones were on average more numerous among CD8+ T cells than among CD4+ T cells. Which antigens the clonally expanded peripheral T cells were specific for was not determined. At doses of 0.1 to 3.0 mg/kg, clonal expansion of both CD4+ and CD8+ T cells in blood was seen between baseline and week 6. Low levels of normalized T-cell clonal expansion were also seen in some nonresponding patients.

In the germline V gene, CDR1 corresponds to SGDLS and CDR2 to YYNGEE. The CDR3 measures 13 amino acids from cysteine to phenylalanine. Of the read, only the CDR3 DNA is kept; its 39 bases are in frame from base 1. The germline ends are 13 bases apart after V is trimmed by 5 bases and J by 5 bases. The trial excluded patients who had a history of autoimmune disease or who were on systemic immunosuppression. Peripheral blood for TCR sequencing was collected from all dose cohorts at baseline, on cycle 4 day 1, and on cycle 7 day 1. Samples came from an open-label, multicenter, first-in-human phase I dose-escalation trial of ivuxolimab. Adults with locally advanced or metastatic melanoma, renal cell, hepatocellular, or head and neck squamous cell carcinoma were enrolled in the trial. Before TCR sequencing, CD4+ and CD8+ T cells were separately sorted from peripheral blood.

The receptor's source is an adult with an advanced solid tumor such as melanoma, head and neck, liver or kidney cancer. The sample consisted of CD4+ or CD8+ T cells sorted from blood, taken in a trial of the OX40 agonist ivuxolimab. The rearranged segments are TRBV9 and TRBJ1-1, with an unclear D gene assignment. The CDR3 reads CASSVQEVTEAFF. The nucleotide sequence reads TGTGCCAGCAGTGTCCAGGAGGTAACTGAAGCTTTCTTT. This CDR3, with the reference TRBV9 and TRBJ1-1 proteins standing in past its ends, gives the full variable domain DSGVTQTPKHLITATGQRVTLRCSPRSGDLSVYWYQQSLDQGLQFLIQYYNGEERAKGNILERFSAQQFPDLHSELNLSSLELGDSALYFCASSVQEVTEAFFGQGTRLTVV.